This TCR beta chain was identified during a study of a mutant IDH1 vaccine in newly diagnosed glioma (dated by TCRdb to the early 2020s). For the study in its entirety: Patients were given eight vaccinations, in weeks 1, 3, 5, 7, 11, 15, 19 and 23, which matched visits V03 through V10. Longitudinal TCRB deep sequencing was done for some 26 treated patients, wherever samples were available for exploratory analyses. Prior to enrollment, patients had been given standard therapy consisting of radiotherapy alone, temozolomide alone, or radiochemotherapy with temozolomide, with the combination given to most patients. Vaccination began 4-6 weeks after radiotherapy alone, or alongside temozolomide cycles in the chemotherapy-containing groups. Of the 30 or so patients who were treated, around 62% were male and around 40% were female, and the mean age was around 40 years. Peripheral blood was drawn at six visits: V03 (baseline), V05, V07, V10, V12 and V13.

On this clone itself: Its antigen has not been determined. Base quality data are lacking; no much larger clone is found one base away.

This sample's time point label indicates: week 23, last vaccination. A 20-mer mutant IDH1 peptide at 300 micrograms in Montanide made up each vaccine dose, which was injected subcutaneously together with topical imiquimod. Donors had newly diagnosed WHO grade 3 or 4 IDH1-mutant astrocytomas with loss of nuclear ATRX. The samples were drawn from NOA16, a multicentre, single-arm, open-label phase I trial in Germany that tested a mutant IDH1 peptide vaccine in humans for the first time. Genomic DNA for TCRB sequencing was isolated from EDTA blood with the DNeasy Blood and Tissue Kit. The library came from the immunoSEQ multiplex PCR assay. Rearranged TCR beta chain sequences were amplified with the hsTCRB Kit following the manufacturer's protocol. An Illumina MiSeq was used to sequence the TCRB libraries. As for how the authors treated the data: The proprietary platform of the kit vendor was used for demultiplexing, trimming and gene mapping. Held by TCRdb, this immuneACCESS table contains in-frame sequences only and omits some clones. Under half of the omission traces to an unresolved V gene where checked; the cause of the rest is unknown. Clone size and V and J calls were adopted from that table, with D and trimming inferred from the DNA. The sample includes about 44,000 clones, with 85% to 95% observed a single time. Of the sample, 3% to 4% falls within the top ten clones.

What the research found in general, with its limitations: Across multiple MHC alleles, vaccine-induced immune responses were seen in around 93% of patients. Pseudoprogression appeared unrelated to alterations in the top peripheral T cell clonotypes detected by TCRB sequencing. According to the authors, sample limitations meant that analyses of patient blood samples could not be reproduced. PBMC samples for TCRB deep sequencing were selected based on availability.

Trimming removed 4 bases from V and 9 bases from J; the gene matches leave 6 bases unexplained. The germline V gene (reference sequence) specifies SEHNR as CDR1 and FQNEAQ as CDR2. Counted from cysteine to phenylalanine, this CDR3 has 13 amino acids. Here the CDR3 DNA is all that survives: 39 bases in frame from base 1. The chain is made from TRBV7-9 and TRBJ2-1, with 7 central nucleotides matching TRBD1. The clonotype was recovered from a man over 45 with glioma. Source: PBMCs, taken from a glioma patient whose treatment included an IDH1 peptide vaccine. The base sequence is TGTGCCAGCAGCTCCGGGACAGTTCCTGAGCAGTTCTTC. This codes for CASSSGTVPEQFF.